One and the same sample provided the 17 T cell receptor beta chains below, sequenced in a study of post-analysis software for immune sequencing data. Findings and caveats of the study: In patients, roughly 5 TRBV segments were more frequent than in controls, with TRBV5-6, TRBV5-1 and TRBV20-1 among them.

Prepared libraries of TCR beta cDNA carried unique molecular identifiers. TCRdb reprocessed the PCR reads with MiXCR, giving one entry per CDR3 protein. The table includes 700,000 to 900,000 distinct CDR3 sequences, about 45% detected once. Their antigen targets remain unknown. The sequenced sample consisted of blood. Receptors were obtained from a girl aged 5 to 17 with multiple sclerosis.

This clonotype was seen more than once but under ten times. The CDR3 DNA follows: TGCAGCGTCGGACAGGGAAAGAGAGAGACCCAGTACTTC. Translation: CSVGQGKRETQYF. The chain joins TRBV29-1 to TRBJ2-5; 8 bases match TRBD1. Germline CDR1 is SQVTM and CDR2 is ANQGSEA. The CDR3 is made up of 13 amino acids. V gave up 6 bases and J gave up 4 bases; unmatched junction bases: 7.

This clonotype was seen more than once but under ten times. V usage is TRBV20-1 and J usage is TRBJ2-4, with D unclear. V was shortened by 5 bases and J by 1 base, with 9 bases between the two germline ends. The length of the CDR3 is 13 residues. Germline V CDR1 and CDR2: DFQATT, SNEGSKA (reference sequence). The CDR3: CSAQEPAKNIQYF. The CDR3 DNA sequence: TGCAGTGCTCAGGAGCCGGCCAAAAACATTCAGTACTTC.

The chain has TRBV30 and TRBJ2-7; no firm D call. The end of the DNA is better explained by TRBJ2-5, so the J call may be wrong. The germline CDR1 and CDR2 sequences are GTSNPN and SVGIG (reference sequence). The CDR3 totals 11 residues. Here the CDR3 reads CAWSSSETQYF. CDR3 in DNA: TGTGCCTGGAGTAGTAGTGAGACCCAGTACTTC.

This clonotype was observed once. The CDR3 DNA reads TGTGCCAGCAGCCCCGCAAGGGGAAACGGCCAGCATACGCAGTATTTT. It is translated as CASSPARGNGQHTQYF. The chain uses TRBV9 and TRBJ2-3; D is perhaps TRBD1 (5 bases). CDR1 and CDR2 from the germline V gene are SGDLS and YYNGEE. V was trimmed by 4 bases and J by 7 bases, leaving 22 bases between them. The CDR3 is 16 residues long.

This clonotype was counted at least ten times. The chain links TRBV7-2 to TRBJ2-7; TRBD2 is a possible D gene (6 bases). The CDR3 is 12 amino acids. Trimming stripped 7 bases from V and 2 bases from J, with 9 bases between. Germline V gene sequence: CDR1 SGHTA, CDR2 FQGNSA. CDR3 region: CASKGGAYEQYF. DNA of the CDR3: TGTGCCAGCAAGGGCGGGGCCTACGAGCAGTACTTC.

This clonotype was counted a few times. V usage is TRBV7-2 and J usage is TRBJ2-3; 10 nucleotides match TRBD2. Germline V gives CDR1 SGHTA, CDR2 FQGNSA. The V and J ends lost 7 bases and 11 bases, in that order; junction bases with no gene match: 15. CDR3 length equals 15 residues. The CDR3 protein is CASTELLAGVGLQYF. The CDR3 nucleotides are TGTGCCAGCACCGAACTTCTAGCGGGAGTTGGGTTGCAGTATTTT.

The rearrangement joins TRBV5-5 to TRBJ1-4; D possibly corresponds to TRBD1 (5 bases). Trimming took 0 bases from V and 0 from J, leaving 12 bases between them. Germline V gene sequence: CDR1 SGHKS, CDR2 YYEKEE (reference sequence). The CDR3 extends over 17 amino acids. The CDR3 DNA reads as TGTGCCAGCAGCTTGGCCCTGGGGGGAGCAACTAATGAAAAACTGTTTTTT. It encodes CASSLALGGATNEKLFF.

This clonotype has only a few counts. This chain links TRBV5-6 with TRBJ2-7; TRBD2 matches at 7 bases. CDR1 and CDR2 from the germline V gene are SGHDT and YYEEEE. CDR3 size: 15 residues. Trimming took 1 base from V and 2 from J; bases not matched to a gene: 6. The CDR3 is CASSLSPSGTYEQYF. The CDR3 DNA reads TGTGCCAGCAGCTTGTCACCTAGCGGTACCTACGAGCAGTACTTC.

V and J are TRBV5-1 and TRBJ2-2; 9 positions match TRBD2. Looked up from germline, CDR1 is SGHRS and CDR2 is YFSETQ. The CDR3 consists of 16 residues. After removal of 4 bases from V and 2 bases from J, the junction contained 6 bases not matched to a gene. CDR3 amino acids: CASSGLTSGNTGELFF. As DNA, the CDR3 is TGCGCCAGCAGCGGCTTGACTAGCGGTAACACCGGGGAGCTGTTTTTT.

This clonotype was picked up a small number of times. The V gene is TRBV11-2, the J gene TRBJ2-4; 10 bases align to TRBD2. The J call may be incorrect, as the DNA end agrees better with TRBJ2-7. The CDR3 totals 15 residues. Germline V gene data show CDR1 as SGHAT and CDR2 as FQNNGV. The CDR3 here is CASSSGLAATYEQYF. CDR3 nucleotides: TGTGCCAGCAGCTCAGGACTAGCGGCCACCTACGAGCAGTACTTC.

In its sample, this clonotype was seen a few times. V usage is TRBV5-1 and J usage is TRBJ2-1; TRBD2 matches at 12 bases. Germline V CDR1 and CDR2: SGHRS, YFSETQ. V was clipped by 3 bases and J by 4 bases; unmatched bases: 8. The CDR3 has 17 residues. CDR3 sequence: CASSWGGLAGRYNEQFF. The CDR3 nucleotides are TGCGCCAGCAGCTGGGGAGGACTAGCGGGGCGTTACAATGAGCAGTTCTTC.

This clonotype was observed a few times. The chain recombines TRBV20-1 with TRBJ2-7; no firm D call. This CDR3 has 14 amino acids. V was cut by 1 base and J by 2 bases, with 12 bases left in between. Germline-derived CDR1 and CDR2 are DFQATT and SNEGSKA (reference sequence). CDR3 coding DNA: TGCAGTGCTAGAGGGTCCTACCAGACCTACGAGCAGTACTTC. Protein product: CSARGSYQTYEQYF.

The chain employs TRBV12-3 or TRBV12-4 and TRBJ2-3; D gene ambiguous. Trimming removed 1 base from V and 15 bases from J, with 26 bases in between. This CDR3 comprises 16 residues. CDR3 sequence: CASSLELLVGTDTEYF. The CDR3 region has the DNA TGTGCCAGCAGTTTAGAGTTGCTAGTGGGCACAGATACGGAATATTTT.

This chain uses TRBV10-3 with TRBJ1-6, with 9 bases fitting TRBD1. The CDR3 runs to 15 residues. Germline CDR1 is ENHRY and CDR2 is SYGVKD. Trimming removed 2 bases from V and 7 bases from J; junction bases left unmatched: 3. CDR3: CAISEDRGSNSPLHF. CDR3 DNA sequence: TGTGCCATCAGTGAGGACAGGGGGTCGAATTCACCCCTCCACTTT.

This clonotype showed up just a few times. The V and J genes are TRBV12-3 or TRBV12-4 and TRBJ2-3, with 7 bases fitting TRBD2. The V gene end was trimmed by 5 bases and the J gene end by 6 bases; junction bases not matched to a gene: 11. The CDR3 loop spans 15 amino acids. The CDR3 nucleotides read TGTGCCAGCAGTCCACCACTCGCGGGAGTTGATACGCAGTATTTT. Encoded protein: CASSPPLAGVDTQYF.

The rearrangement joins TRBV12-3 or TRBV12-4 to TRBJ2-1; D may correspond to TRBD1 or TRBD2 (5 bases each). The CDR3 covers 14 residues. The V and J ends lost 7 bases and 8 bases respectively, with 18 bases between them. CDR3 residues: CASIKGLVGHEQFF. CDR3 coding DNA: TGTGCCAGCATCAAGGGGCTAGTGGGACATGAGCAGTTCTTC.

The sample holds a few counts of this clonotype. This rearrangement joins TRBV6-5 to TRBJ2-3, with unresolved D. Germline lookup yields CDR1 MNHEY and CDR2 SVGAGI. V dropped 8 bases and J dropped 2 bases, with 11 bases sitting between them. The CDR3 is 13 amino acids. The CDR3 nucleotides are TGTGCCAGCTCAATACGCCCCACAGATACGCAGTATTTT. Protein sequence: CASSIRPTDTQYF.